What follows are 3 T cell receptor beta chains derived from one specimen sequenced in a study of T-cell memory formation after mild COVID-19. TCRdb reprocessed the 5' RACE reads via MiXCR and lists one record per CDR3 protein. Of 410,000 or so distinct CDR3 sequences listed, less than 25% are singletons. Sequencing used PBMCs or a T cell subset sorted from them (not recorded which). The receptors were sampled from an adult woman who had mild COVID-19 (a few samples of this study predate the infection). Cell type and time point are not known.

The CDR3 reads CATSDSWGRNYGYTF. DNA for the CDR3: TGTGCCACCAGTGATAGCTGGGGGCGGAACTATGGCTACACCTTC. This chain uses TRBV24-1 with TRBJ1-2, with a possible D match to TRBD1 (6 bases). The germline gives CDR1 KGHDR, CDR2 SFDVKD. V was cut by 3 bases and J by 2 bases, with 12 bases left in between. This CDR3 has 15 residues.

This clonotype was seen a handful of times. The rearrangement uses TRBV18 and TRBJ2-7, with D unresolved. The CDR3 is made up of 13 amino acids. CDR1 and CDR2 from the germline V gene are KGHSH and LQKENI. The V and J ends lost 6 bases and 7 bases respectively, with 16 bases between them. For the CDR3, the DNA is TGTGCCAGCTCCCTTAATCTCGGCGAGGAGCAGTACTTC. Its translation: CASSLNLGEEQYF.

This clonotype was seen only a few times. The chain has TRBV4-3 and TRBJ2-7, with 7 bases matching TRBD2. With V trimmed by 1 base and J by 6 bases, 9 bases remained unmatched. The germline V gene encodes CDR1 LGHNA and CDR2 YSLEER. The CDR3 contains 15 residues. CDR3 loop: CASSQGLAAPGEQYF. CDR3 coding DNA: TGCGCCAGCAGCCAAGGACTAGCCGCCCCAGGCGAGCAGTACTTC.